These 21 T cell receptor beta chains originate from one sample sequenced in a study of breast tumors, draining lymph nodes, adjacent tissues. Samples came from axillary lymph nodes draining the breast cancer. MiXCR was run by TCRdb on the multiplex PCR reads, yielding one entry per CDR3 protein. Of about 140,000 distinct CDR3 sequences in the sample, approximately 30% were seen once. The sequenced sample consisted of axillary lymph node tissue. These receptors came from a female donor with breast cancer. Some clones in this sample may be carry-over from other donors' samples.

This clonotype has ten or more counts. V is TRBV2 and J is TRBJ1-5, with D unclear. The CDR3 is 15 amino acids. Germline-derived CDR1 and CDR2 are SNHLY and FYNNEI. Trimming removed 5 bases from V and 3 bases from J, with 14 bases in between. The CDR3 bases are TGTGCCAGCAGTTCCCGGGCCTTAGACAATCAGCCCCAGCATTTT. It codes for CASSSRALDNQPQHF.

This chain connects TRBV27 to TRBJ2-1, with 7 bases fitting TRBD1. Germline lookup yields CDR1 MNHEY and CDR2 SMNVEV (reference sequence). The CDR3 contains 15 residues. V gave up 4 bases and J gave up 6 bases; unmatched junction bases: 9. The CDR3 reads CASSSSRGPLNEQFF. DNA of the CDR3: TGTGCCAGCAGTTCCTCGAGGGGGCCTCTCAATGAGCAGTTCTTC.

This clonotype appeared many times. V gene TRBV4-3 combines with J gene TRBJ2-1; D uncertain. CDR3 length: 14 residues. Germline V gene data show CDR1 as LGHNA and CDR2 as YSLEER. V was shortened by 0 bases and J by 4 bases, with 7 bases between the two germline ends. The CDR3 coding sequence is TGCGCCAGCAGCCAAGAGAGGAGTTACAATGAGCAGTTCTTC. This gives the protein CASSQERSYNEQFF.

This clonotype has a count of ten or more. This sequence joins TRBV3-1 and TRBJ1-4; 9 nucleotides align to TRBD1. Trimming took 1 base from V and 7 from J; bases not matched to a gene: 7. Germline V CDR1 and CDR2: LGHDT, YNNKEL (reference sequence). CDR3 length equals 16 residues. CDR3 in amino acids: CASSQGFGQGTEKLFF. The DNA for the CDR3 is TGTGCCAGCAGCCAAGGTTTCGGACAGGGGACTGAAAAACTGTTTTTT.

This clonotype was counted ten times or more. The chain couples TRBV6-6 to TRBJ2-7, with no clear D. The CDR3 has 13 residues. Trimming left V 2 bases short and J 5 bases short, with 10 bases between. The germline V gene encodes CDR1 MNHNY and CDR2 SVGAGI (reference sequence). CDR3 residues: CASSYLRNDEQYF. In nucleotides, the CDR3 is TGTGCCAGCAGTTACCTCAGAAATGACGAGCAGTACTTC.

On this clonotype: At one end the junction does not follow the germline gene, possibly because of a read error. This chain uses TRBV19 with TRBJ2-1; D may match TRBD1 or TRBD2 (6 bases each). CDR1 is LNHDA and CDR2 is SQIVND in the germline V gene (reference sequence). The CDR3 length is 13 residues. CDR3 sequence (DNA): TGTGCCAATAGTAACCGGAGGGGGGATGAGCAGTTCTTC. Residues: CANSNRRGDEQFF.

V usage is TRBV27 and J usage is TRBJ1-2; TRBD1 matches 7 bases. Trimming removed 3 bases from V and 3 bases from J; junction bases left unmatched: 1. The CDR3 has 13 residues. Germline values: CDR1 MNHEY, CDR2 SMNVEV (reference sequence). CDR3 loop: CASSFRGYYGYTF. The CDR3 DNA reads TGTGCCAGCAGTTTCAGGGGGTACTATGGCTACACCTTC.

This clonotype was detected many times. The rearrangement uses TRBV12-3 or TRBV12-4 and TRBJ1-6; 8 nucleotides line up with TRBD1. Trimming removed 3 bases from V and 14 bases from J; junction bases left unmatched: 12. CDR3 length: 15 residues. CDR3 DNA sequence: TGTGCCAGCAGTTTTGCGGCAGGGGGCCCCAGGACCCTCCACTTT. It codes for CASSFAAGGPRTLHF.

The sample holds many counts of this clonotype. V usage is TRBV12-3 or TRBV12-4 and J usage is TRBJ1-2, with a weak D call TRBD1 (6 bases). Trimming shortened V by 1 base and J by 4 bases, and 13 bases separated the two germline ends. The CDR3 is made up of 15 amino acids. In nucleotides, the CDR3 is TGTGCCAGCAGTTTAGGGGTTCAGGGGACCTATGGCTACACCTTC. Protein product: CASSLGVQGTYGYTF.

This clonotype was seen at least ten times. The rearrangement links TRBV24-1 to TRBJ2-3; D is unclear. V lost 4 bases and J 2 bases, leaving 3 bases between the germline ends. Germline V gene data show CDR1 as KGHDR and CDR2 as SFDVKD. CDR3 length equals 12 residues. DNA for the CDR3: TGTGCCACCAGTGACTTCACAGATACGCAGTATTTT. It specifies CATSDFTDTQYF.

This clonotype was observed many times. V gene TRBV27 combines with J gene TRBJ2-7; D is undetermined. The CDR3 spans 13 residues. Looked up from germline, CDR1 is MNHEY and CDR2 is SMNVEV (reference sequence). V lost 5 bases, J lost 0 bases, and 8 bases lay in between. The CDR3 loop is CASSRTVSYEQYF. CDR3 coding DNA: TGTGCCAGCAGTCGGACGGTCTCCTACGAGCAGTACTTC.

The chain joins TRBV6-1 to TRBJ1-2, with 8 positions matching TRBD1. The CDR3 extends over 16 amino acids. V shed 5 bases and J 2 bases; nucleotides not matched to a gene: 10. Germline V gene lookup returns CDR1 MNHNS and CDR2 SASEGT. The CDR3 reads CASSQVLTGGNYGYTF. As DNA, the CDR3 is TGTGCCAGCAGTCAAGTTCTAACAGGGGGGAACTATGGCTACACCTTC.

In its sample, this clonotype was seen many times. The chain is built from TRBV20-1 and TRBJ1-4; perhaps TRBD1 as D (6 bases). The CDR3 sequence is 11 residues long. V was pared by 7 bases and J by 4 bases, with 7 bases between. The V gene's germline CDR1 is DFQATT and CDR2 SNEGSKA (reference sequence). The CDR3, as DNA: TGCAGTGGGACAGATAATGAAAAACTGTTTTTT. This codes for CSGTDNEKLFF.

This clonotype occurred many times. The CDR3 DNA reads TGTGCCAGCAGTTCGACAGGGAGTGGCAATCAGCCCCAGCATTTT. Amino acids: CASSSTGSGNQPQHF. The rearrangement links TRBV6-5 to TRBJ1-5; 7 bases are a match to TRBD1. Looked up from germline, CDR1 is MNHEY and CDR2 is SVGAGI. This CDR3 is built from 15 residues. The V segment lost 4 bases and the J segment 2 bases; nucleotides outside the gene matches: 5.

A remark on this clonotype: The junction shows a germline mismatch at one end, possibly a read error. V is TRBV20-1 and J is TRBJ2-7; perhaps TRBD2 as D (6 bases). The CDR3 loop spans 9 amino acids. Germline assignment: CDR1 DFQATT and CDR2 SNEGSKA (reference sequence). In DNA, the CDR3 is TGCAGTGCTAGAGAGGGGGGTTCCTTC. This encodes CSAREGGSF.

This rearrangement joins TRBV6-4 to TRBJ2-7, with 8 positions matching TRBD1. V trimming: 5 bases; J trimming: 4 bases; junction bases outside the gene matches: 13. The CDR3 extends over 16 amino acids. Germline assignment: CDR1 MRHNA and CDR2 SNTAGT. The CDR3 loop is CASSRTGFRRGYEQYV. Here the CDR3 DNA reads TGTGCCAGCAGTAGGACAGGGTTTCGTAGAGGGTACGAGCAGTACGTC.

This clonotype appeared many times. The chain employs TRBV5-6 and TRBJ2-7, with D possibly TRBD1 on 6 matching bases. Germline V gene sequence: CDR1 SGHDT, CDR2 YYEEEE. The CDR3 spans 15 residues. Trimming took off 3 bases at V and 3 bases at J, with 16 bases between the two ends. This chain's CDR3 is CASSWQGLTVYEQYF. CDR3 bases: TGTGCCAGCAGCTGGCAGGGGCTGACGGTCTACGAGCAGTACTTC.

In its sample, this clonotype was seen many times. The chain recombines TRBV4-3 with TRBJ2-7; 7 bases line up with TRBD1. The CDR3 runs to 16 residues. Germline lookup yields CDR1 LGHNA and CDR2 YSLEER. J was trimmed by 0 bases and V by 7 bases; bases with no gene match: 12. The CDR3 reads CASTNSRQGSSYEQYV. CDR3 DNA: TGCGCCAGCACCAACTCTCGACAGGGAAGCTCCTACGAGCAGTACGTC.

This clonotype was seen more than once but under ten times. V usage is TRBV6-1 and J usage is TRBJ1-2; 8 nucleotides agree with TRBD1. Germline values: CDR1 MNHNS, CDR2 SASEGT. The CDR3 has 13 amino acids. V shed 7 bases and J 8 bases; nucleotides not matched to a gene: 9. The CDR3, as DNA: TGTGCCAGCACTATGGACAGGGAGGGCGGCTACACCTTC. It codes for CASTMDREGGYTF.

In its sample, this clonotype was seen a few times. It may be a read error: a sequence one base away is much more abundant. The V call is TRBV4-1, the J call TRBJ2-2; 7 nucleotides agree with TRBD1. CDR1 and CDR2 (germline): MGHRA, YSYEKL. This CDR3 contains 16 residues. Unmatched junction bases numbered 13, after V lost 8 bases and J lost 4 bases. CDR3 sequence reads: CASGRLRTGLTGELFF. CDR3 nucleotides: TGCGCCAGCGGCCGCCTTCGGACAGGCCTCACCGGGGAGCTGTTTTTT.

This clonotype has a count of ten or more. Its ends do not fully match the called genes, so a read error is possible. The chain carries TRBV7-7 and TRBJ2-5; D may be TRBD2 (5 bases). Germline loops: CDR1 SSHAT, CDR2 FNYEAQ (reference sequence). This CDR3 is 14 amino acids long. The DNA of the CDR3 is TGTGCTAGCAGCTTAGCGTTACCAGAAGAGACCCAGTACTTC. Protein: CASSLALPEETQYF.